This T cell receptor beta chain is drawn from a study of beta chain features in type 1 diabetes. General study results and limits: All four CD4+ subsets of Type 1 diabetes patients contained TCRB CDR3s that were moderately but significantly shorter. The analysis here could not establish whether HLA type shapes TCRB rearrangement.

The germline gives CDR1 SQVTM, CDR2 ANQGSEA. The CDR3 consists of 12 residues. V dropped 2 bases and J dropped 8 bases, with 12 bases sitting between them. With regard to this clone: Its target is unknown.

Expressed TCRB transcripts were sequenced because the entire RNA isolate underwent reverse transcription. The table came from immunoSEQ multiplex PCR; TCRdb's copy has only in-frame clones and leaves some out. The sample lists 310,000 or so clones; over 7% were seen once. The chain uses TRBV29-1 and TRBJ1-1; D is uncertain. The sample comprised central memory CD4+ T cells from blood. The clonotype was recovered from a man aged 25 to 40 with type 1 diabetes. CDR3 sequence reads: CSVENRDGEAFF. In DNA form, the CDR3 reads TGCAGCGTTGAAAACCGGGATGGCGAAGCTTTCTTT.